This T cell receptor (beta chain) was sequenced for a study of radiotherapy plus CTLA-4 blockade in lung cancer. Study at large: Overall, 18% of patients showed an objective response, while over 25% attained disease control. Study-wide points: Dynamics of early blood T cell clones, together with interferon-beta, were reportedly the best predictors of response. Peripheral blood showed expansion of tumor-derived TCR clones after radiotherapy and ipilimumab.

Sequencing was performed with immunoSEQ multiplex PCR; in TCRdb, only in-frame clones are kept and a portion is missing. The data show about 76,000 clones, around 81% seen once. The CDR3 spans 15 residues. Trimming at V came to 1 base and at J to 5 bases, leaving 4 bases not matched to a gene. CDR1 and CDR2 (germline): SGHNT, YYREEE (reference sequence). On this clone itself: Its cognate antigen is unknown.

The study gave focal radiation plus ipilimumab CTLA-4 blockade to patients with chemo-refractory metastatic non-small-cell lung cancer. The source is a human donor with non-small cell lung cancer whose response to radiotherapy plus ipilimumab could not be evaluated. Some clones in this sample may be carry-over from other donors' samples. The source material was peripheral blood, sampled from a patient treated with radiotherapy plus ipilimumab. The genes are TRBV5-4 and TRBJ2-5, with 11 bases that match TRBD2. This CDR3 reads CASSLLAGGKETQYF. The CDR3 DNA is TGTGCCAGCAGCTTGCTAGCGGGGGGAAAGGAGACCCAGTACTTC.